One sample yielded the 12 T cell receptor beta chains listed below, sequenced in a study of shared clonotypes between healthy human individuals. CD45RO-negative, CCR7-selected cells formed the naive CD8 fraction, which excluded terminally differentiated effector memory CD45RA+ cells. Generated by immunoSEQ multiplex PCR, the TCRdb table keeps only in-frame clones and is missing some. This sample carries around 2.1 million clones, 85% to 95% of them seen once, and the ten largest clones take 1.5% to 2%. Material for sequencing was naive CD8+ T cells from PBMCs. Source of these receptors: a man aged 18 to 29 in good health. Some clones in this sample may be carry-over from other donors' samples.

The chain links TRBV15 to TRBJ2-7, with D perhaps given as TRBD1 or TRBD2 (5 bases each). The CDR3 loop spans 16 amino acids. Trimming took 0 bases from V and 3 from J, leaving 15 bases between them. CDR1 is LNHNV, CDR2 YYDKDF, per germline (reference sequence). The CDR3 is CATSRDPWGYNYEQYF. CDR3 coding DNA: TGTGCCACCAGCAGAGATCCGTGGGGGTATAACTACGAGCAGTACTTC. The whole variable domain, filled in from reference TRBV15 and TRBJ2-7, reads DAMVIQNPRYQVTQFGKPVTLSCSQTLNHNVMYWYQQKSSQAPKLLFHYYDKDFNNEADTPDNFQSRRPNTSFCFLDIRSPGLGDTAMYLCATSRDPWGYNYEQYFGPGTRLTVT.

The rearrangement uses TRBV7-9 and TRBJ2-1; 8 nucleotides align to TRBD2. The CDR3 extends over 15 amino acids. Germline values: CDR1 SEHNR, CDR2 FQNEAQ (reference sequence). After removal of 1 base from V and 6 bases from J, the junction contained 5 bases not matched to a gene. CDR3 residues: CASSLDGTSINEQFF. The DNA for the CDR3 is TGTGCCAGCAGCTTAGACGGGACTAGTATCAATGAGCAGTTCTTC.

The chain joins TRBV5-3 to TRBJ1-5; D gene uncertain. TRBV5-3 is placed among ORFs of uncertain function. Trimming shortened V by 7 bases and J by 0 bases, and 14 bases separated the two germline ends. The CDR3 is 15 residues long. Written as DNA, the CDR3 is TGTGCCAGATTGGGTCACCGATATAGCAATCAGCCCCAGCATTTT. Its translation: CARLGHRYSNQPQHF.

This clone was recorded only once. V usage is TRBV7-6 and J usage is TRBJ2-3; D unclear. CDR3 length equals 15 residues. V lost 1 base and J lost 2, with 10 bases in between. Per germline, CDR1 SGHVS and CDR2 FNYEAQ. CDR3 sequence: CASSLGQLYTDTQYF. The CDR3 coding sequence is TGTGCCAGCAGCTTAGGGCAGCTTTACACAGATACGCAGTATTTT.

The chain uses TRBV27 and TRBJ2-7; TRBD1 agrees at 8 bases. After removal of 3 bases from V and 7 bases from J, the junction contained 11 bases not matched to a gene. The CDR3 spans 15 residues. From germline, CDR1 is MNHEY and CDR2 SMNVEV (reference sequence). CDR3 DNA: TGTGCCAGCAGTTTTGTGACAGGGGCCCCCTCTGAGCAGTACTTC. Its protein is CASSFVTGAPSEQYF.

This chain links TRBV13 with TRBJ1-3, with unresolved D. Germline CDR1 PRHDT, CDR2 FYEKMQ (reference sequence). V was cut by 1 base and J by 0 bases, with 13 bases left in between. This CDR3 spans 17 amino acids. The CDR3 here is CASSLATEPHSGNTIYF. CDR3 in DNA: TGTGCCAGCAGCTTAGCGACGGAACCCCACTCTGGAAACACCATATATTTT.

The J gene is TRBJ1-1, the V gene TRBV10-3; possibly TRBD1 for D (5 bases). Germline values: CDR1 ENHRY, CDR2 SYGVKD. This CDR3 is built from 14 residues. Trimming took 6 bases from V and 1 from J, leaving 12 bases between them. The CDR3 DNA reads TGTGCCATCAGCCCCTTGGGGGAGAACACTGAAGCTTTCTTT. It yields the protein CAISPLGENTEAFF.

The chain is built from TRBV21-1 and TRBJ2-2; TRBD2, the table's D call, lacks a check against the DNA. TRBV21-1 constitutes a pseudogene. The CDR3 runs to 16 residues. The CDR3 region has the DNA TGTGCCAGCAGCAAAAGCCTAGCGGGAAGGGGCGGGGAGCTGTTTTTT. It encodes CASSKSLAGRGGELFF.

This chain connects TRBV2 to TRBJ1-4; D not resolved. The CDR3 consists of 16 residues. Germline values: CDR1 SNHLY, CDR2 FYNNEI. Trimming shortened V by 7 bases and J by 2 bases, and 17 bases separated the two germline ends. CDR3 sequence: CASTRRGPGTNEKLFF. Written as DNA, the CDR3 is TGTGCCAGCACCCGCCGAGGGCCGGGGACTAATGAAAAACTGTTTTTT.

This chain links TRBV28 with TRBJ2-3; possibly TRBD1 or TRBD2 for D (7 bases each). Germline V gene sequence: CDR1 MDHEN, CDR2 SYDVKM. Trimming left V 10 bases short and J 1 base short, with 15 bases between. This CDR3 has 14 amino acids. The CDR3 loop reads CATASGTGTDTQYF. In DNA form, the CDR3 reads TGTGCCACAGCGAGCGGGACAGGCACAGATACGCAGTATTTT. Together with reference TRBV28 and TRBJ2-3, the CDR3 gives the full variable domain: DVKVTQSSRYLVKRTGEKVFLECVQDMDHENMFWYRQDPGLGLRLIYFSYDVKMKEKGDIPEGYSVSREKKERFSLILESASTNQTSMYLCATASGTGTDTQYFGPGTRLTVL.

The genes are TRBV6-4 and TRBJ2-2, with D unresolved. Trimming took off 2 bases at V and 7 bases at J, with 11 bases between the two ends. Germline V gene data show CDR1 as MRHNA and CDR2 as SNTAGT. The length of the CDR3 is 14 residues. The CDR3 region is CASSDGTAGGELFF. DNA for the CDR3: TGTGCCAGCAGTGACGGTACGGCTGGCGGGGAGCTGTTTTTT.

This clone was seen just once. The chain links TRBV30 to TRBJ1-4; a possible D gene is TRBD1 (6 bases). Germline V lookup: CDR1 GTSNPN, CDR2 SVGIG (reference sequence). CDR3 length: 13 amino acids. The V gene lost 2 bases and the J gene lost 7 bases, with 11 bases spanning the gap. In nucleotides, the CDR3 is TGTGCCTGGAGTTCAGGGGCGGGTGAAAAACTGTTTTTT. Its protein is CAWSSGAGEKLFF.